This T cell receptor beta chain was observed in a study of T cell clones after liver transplantation. Measured with immunoSEQ multiplex PCR; TCRdb has only the in-frame clones, and not every one. The sample holds about 21,000 clones; approximately 94% are singletons and the top ten take roughly 25%. As regards this clone: As yet, its antigen is unknown.

Germline-derived CDR1 and CDR2 are WSHSY and SAAADI. This CDR3 comprises 11 residues. Trimming stripped 2 bases from V and 6 bases from J, with 3 bases between. Findings of the study overall: These preliminary findings come from unstandardized post-transplant sampling times.

The sequenced sample was CD8+ T cells from blood, obtained roughly 25 months after liver transplant. This clonotype was sampled from a human patient who received a liver transplant. Some T cells could come from the graft donor. This chain joins TRBV10-2 and TRBJ2-3; D is undetermined. This CDR3 reads CASSEGDTQYF. The CDR3 DNA is TGCGCCAGCAGTGAGGGGGATACGCAGTATTTT.